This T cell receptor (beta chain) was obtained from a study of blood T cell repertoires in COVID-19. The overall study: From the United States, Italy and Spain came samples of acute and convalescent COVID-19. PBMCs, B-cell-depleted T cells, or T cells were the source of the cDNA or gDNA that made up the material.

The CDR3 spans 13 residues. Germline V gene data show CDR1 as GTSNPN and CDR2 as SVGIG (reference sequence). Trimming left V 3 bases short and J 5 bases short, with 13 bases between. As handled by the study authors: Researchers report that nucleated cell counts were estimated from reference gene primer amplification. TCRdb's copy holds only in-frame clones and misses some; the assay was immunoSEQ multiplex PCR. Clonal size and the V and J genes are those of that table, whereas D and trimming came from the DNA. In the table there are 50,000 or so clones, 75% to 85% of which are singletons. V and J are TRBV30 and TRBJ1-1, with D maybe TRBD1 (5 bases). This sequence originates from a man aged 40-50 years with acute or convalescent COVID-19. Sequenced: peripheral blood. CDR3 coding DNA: TGTGCCTGGAGACGTTCGGGGGGGACTGAAGCTTTCTTT. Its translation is CAWRRSGGTEAFF.